This T cell receptor beta chain was captured in a study of cytomegalovirus exposure and HLA in healthy donors. Study-level findings and limits: TCR sequences were mostly rare, though some public TCRs occurred in many donors. According to the study, some 160 TCR beta chains were cytomegalovirus-associated.

The sample holds one count of this clone. Its target is unknown. The donors belonged to the roughly 120-subject validation cohort, separate from the approximately 700-subject first cohort. V lost 6 bases, J lost 6 bases, and 3 bases stayed unmatched. Per germline, CDR1 MNHEY and CDR2 SVGAGI. There are 14 residues in the CDR3. Clones were sequenced by immunoSEQ multiplex PCR, and TCRdb holds only the in-frame ones, with some missing. This sample carries fewer than 250,000 clones, 70% to 90% of them seen once, and the ten largest clones take 5.5% to 7%. The source of this sequence is a woman younger than 30 in good health and CMV-seronegative. V gene TRBV6-5 combines with J gene TRBJ2-3; 13 bases align to TRBD2. Sequenced sample: PBMCs. The CDR3, as DNA: TGTGCCAGCAGAGGACTAGCGGGAGCTGATACGCAGTATTTT. This gives the protein CASRGLAGADTQYF.